This note documents a single T cell receptor (beta chain) sequence. Its cognate antigen is unknown. CDR3 length: 16 residues. Germline V gene lookup returns CDR1 SGHRS and CDR2 YFSETQ. The V end lost 2 bases, the J end lost 2 bases, and 14 bases lay between the germline ends. Sequencing followed a ViraFEST assay step that expanded antigen-specific CD4+ T cells with viral peptide pools. Subsequent to a culture period of more than 9 days, CD4+ T cells were isolated. This person caught SARS-CoV-2 sometime from March to December 2020, and PCR testing confirmed the infection. In culture with about 9.7 IU/ml IL-2 and about 10 ug/ml peptides, PBMC were grown at some 2 million per well. Replacing half the medium with IL-2 medium was done on days 3 and 7. The data originate from a study of vaccination effects on CD4 cells after COVID-19. Findings and caveats of the study: No early post-infection timepoints were available in the study, which also included few convalescent patients. After vaccination, at late timepoints, clones induced by infection and by vaccine contracted markedly.

Method: immunoSEQ multiplex PCR; TCRdb's copy keeps in-frame clones and lacks some. The repertoire has more than 20,000 clones, about four fifths of them found once; the top ten carry 30% to 45%. This chain links TRBV5-1 with TRBJ1-3; tentative D call: TRBD1 (6 bases). The material was CD4+ T cells from PBMCs cultured with a peptide pool, obtained before COVID-19 vaccination. The TCR originated in a human donor who had a prior SARS-CoV-2 infection. This CDR3 is CASSFSPGHTGNTIYF. As DNA, the CDR3 is TGCGCCAGCAGCTTTTCGCCGGGACATACTGGAAACACCATATATTTT.